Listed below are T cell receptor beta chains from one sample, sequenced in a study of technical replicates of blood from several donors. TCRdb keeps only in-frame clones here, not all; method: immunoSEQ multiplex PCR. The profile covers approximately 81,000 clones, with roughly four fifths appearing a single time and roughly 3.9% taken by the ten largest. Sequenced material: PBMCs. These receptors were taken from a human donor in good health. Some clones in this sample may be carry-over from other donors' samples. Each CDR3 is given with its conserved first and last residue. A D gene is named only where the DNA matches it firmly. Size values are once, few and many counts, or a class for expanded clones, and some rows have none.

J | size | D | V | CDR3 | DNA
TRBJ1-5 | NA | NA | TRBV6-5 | CASRFHRDPNQPQHF | TGTGCCAGCAGGTTTCACAGGGATCCCAATCAGCCCCAGCATTTT
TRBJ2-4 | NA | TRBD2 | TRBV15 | CATSGAGEPGGIQYF | TGTGCCACCAGCGGGGCGGGGGAGCCCGGGGGAATTCAGTACTTC
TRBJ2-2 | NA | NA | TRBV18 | CASSRKTDPTGELFF | TGTGCCAGCTCACGGAAGACAGATCCCACCGGGGAGCTGTTTTTT
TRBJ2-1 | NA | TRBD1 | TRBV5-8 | CASSPTGQDNEQFF | TGTGCCAGCAGCCCTACCGGACAGGACAATGAGCAGTTCTTC
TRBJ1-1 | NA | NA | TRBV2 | CASGGVSGTEAFF | TGTGCCAGCGGGGGAGTTAGCGGCACTGAAGCTTTCTTT
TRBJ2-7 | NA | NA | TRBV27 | CASTSQGRGIAAQYF | TGTGCCAGCACTTCCCAGGGGCGGGGGATCGCGGCGCAGTACTTC
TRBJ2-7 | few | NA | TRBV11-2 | CASSLGVWGRGTYEQYF | TGTGCCAGCAGCTTAGGAGTTTGGGGACGGGGGACCTACGAGCAGTACTTC
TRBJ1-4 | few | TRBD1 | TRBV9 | CASSVGGGNEKLFF | TGTGCCAGCAGCGTAGGAGGGGGCAATGAAAAACTGTTTTTT
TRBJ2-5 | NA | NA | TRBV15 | CATSRDPRGGETQYF | TGTGCCACCAGCAGAGATCCGAGGGGGGGAGAGACCCAGTACTTC
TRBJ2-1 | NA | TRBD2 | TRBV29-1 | CSVPTSGSMHEQFF | TGCAGCGTTCCCACTAGCGGGAGTATGCATGAGCAGTTCTTC
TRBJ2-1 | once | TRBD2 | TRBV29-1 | CSVEDIQGLAGGSLRPNEQFF | TGCAGCGTTGAAGATATACAGGGACTAGCGGGAGGGAGCCTCAGACCTAATGAGCAGTTCTTC
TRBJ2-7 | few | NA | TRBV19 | CASSIRGAPYEQYF | TGTGCCAGTAGTATCCGGGGAGCCCCCTACGAGCAGTACTTC
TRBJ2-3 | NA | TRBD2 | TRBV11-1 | CASSRAGGRTDTQYF | TGTGCCAGCAGCCGAGCGGGAGGGCGAACAGATACGCAGTATTTT
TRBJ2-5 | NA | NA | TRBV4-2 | CASSPGVQETQYF | TGTGCCAGCAGCCCCGGGGTGCAAGAGACCCAGTACTTC
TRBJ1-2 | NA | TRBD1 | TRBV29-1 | CSVVGGTGGYGYTF | TGCAGCGTTGTAGGAGGGACAGGGGGCTATGGCTACACCTTC
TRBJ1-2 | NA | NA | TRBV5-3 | CASTPQGYYGYTF | TGTGCCAGCACCCCCCAGGGCTACTATGGCTACACCTTC
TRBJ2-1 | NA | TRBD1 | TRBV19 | CASWTGRDNEQFF | TGTGCCAGTTGGACAGGACGAGACAATGAGCAGTTCTTC
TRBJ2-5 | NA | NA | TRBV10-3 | CAISGTIQETQYF | TGTGCCATCAGTGGGACAATTCAAGAGACCCAGTACTTC
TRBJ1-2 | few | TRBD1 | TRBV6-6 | CASSIGQGRNYGYTF | TGTGCCAGCAGTATTGGACAGGGGAGGAACTATGGCTACACCTTC
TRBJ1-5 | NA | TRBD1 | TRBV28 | CASSPRTGGDNQPQHF | TGTGCCAGCAGTCCCAGAACAGGGGGAGACAATCAGCCCCAGCATTTT
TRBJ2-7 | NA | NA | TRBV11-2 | CASKSGESYEQYF | TGTGCCAGCAAATCTGGGGAGTCCTACGAGCAGTACTTC
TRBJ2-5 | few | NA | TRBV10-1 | CASSVGDTQETQYF | TGCGCCAGCAGTGTAGGGGACACCCAAGAGACCCAGTACTTC
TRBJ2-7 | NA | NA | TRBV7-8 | CASSLVPGFGQYF | TGTGCCAGCAGCTTAGTCCCCGGGTTTGGGCAGTACTTC
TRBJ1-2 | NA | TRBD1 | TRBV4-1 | CASSQVGFGTGLNGYTF | TGCGCCAGCAGCCAAGTGGGGTTCGGGACAGGGTTGAATGGCTACACCTTC
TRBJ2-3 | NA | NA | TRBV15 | CATSRAGIGTDTQYF | TGTGCCACCAGCAGGGCAGGGATAGGGACAGATACGCAGTATTTT
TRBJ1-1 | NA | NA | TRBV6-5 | CASSYSKQGPTEAFF | TGTGCCAGCAGTTACTCGAAACAGGGTCCCACTGAAGCTTTCTTT
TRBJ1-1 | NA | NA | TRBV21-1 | CASIPGGNMNTEAFF | TGTGCCAGCATACCTGGGGGGAACATGAACACTGAAGCTTTCTTT
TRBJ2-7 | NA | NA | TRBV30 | CAWTPPRGGEQYF | TGTGCCTGGACCCCTCCCAGGGGCGGGGAGCAGTACTTC
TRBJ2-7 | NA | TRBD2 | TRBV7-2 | CASSEKSGSFYEQYF | TGTGCCAGCAGCGAGAAAAGCGGGAGTTTCTACGAGCAGTACTTC
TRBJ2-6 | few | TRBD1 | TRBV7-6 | CASSLTMTGQGANVLTF | TGTGCCAGCAGCTTAACTATGACAGGGCAGGGGGCCAACGTCCTGACTTTC
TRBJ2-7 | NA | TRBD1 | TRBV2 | CASSRDRDYEQYF | TGTGCCAGCAGTCGGGACAGGGACTACGAGCAGTACTTC
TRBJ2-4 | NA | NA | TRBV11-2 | CASALEGNIQYF | TGTGCCAGCGCCTTGGAGGGGAACATTCAGTACTTC
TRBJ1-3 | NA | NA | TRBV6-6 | CASSYWAEGNTIYF | TGTGCCAGCAGTTACTGGGCAGAGGGAAACACCATATATTTT
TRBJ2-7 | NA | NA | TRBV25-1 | CASSPRHSEQYF | TGTGCCAGCTCCCCCAGGCATAGCGAGCAGTACTTC
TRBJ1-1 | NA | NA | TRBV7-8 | CASSLDGDTEAFF | TGTGCCAGCAGCCTCGACGGGGACACTGAAGCTTTCTTT
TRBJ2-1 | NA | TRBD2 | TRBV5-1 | CASRLAGEGNEQFF | TGCGCCAGCAGACTAGCGGGAGAGGGAAATGAGCAGTTCTTC
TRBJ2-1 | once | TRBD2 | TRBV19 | CASSIDPASGTSYNEQFF | TGTGCCAGTAGTATAGATCCGGCTAGCGGGACTTCCTACAATGAGCAGTTCTTC
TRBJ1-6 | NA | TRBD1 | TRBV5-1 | CASSAWTGKDSPLHF | TGCGCCAGCAGCGCATGGACAGGGAAGGATTCACCCCTCCACTTT
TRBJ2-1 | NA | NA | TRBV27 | CASSLSGFNEQFF | TGTGCCAGCAGTTTATCGGGCTTTAATGAGCAGTTCTTC
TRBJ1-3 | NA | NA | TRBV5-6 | CASSRADRISGNTIYF | TGTGCCAGCAGCAGAGCCGACAGGATCTCTGGAAACACCATATATTTT
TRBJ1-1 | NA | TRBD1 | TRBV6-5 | CASSQGTGGQSEAFF | TGTGCCAGCAGTCAGGGGACAGGGGGCCAGTCTGAAGCTTTCTTT
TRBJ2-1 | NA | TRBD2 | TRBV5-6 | CASSLGLERGGFF | TGTGCCAGCAGCCTCGGACTAGAACGGGGCGGGTTCTTC
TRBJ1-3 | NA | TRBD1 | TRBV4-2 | CASSPQARDSGNTIYF | TGTGCCAGCAGCCCACAAGCCCGGGACAGTGGAAACACCATATATTTT
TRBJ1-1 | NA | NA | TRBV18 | CASSPISARPMNTEAFF | TGTGCCAGCTCACCCATATCGGCCAGGCCTATGAACACTGAAGCTTTCTTT
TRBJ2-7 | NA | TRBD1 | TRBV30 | CAWSPDIPTGTGGWYEQYF | TGTGCCTGGAGTCCCGACATCCCGACCGGGACAGGGGGCTGGTACGAGCAGTACTTC
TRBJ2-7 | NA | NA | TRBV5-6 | CATHDTTRFGEQYF | TGTGCCACCCACGACACCACTAGATTCGGCGAGCAGTACTTC
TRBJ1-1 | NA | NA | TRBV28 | CASSARTEAFF | TGTGCCAGCAGTGCCCGGACAGAAGCTTTCTTT
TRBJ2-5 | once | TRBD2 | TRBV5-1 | CASRNGGETQYF | TGCGCCAGCAGGAACGGGGGGGAGACCCAGTACTTC
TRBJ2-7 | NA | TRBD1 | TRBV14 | CASSQGQGYEQYF | TGTGCCAGCAGCCAGGGACAGGGCTACGAGCAGTACTTC
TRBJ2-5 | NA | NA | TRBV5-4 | CASGGAQETQYF | TGTGCCAGCGGTGGGGCCCAAGAGACCCAGTACTTC
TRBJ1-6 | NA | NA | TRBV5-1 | CASSLVVQGQSASPLHF | TGCGCCAGCAGCTTGGTTGTCCAAGGACAGTCTGCTTCACCCCTCCACTTT
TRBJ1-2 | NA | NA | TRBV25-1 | CASSEGQRHPYGYTF | TGTGCCAGCAGTGAAGGACAGCGCCACCCCTATGGCTACACCTTC